These 20 T cell receptor beta chains were all obtained from the same sample, sequenced in a study of T cell responses to AZD1222 COVID-19 vaccine (dated by TCRdb to the early 2020s). The time point label here, explained by the study, means: about 28 days (+/-7) after the second vaccine dose. The library came from the immunoSEQ multiplex PCR assay. In TCRdb, the immuneACCESS table is reduced to in-frame sequences with V and J assigned. These tables do not hold every clone; where another copy was compared, an unresolved V gene accounts for under half, and the others remain unexplained. Across this sample there are tens of thousands of clones, with approximately 90% seen only once. Jointly, the top ten make up approximately 2.4% of the sample. Sequenced material: peripheral blood, taken 28 days after the second AZD1222 dose. These TCRs come from an adult who received the AZD1222 COVID-19 vaccine.

DNA of the CDR3: TGTGCCAGTAGCCCGGTTTGGAGCTCGGGCAATTCACCCCTCCACTTT. Amino acids: CASSPVWSSGNSPLHF. The chain employs TRBV19 and TRBJ1-6, with no clear D. The CDR3 runs to 16 residues. Germline V lookup: CDR1 LNHDA, CDR2 SQIVND (reference sequence). Trimming cost V 6 bases and J 7 bases, with 19 bases left between them.

This clone was recorded a few times. The J gene is TRBJ2-7, the V gene TRBV15; D is unresolved. The CDR3 covers 16 residues. Trimming stripped 0 bases from V and 0 bases from J, with 12 bases between. Looked up from germline, CDR1 is LNHNV and CDR2 is YYDKDF (reference sequence). The CDR3 sequence: CATSRDLGRSSYEQYF. CDR3 nucleotides: TGTGCCACCAGCAGAGATCTCGGGCGGAGCTCCTACGAGCAGTACTTC.

V and J are TRBV18 and TRBJ2-7, with D perhaps TRBD1 or TRBD2 (5 bases each). Trimming took 3 bases from V and 2 from J, leaving 11 bases between them. Germline lookup yields CDR1 KGHSH and CDR2 LQKENI. There are 14 residues in the CDR3. CDR3 amino acids: CASSPGTAAYEQYF. CDR3 nucleotides: TGTGCCAGCTCACCCGGGACCGCGGCCTACGAGCAGTACTTC.

The chain employs TRBV15 and TRBJ1-4; D might be TRBD1 (6 bases). The V gene lost 1 base and the J gene lost 3 bases, with 12 bases spanning the gap. From germline, CDR1 is LNHNV and CDR2 YYDKDF (reference sequence). The CDR3 length is 16 residues. DNA for the CDR3: TGTGCCACCAGCAGAGGGCAGGGGACTGCTAATGAAAAACTGTTTTTT. Its translation: CATSRGQGTANEKLFF.

The chain carries TRBV5-1 and TRBJ1-4, with 7 positions matching TRBD1. The length of the CDR3 is 14 residues. Germline V gene data show CDR1 as SGHRS and CDR2 as YFSETQ. The V segment lost 4 bases and the J segment 4 bases; nucleotides outside the gene matches: 4. CDR3 protein: CASSEGQINEKLFF. CDR3 nucleotides: TGCGCCAGCAGCGAGGGACAGATTAATGAAAAACTGTTTTTT.

The chain recombines TRBV11-2 with TRBJ1-1; D unresolved. This CDR3 contains 13 residues. Trimming took 5 bases from V and 2 from J, leaving 9 bases between them. CDR1 is SGHAT, CDR2 FQNNGV, per germline. The CDR3 sequence: CASSTIQNTEAFF. DNA for the CDR3: TGTGCCAGCAGCACTATACAAAACACTGAAGCTTTCTTT.

The genes are TRBV24-1 and TRBJ1-4; 7 bases are a match to TRBD1. Germline-derived CDR1 and CDR2 are KGHDR and SFDVKD. The CDR3 is made up of 15 amino acids. The V segment lost 7 bases and the J segment 5 bases; nucleotides outside the gene matches: 9. The CDR3, as DNA: TGTGCCACCAGCGGAAACAGGGGCGCAAATGAAAAACTGTTTTTT. The encoded protein is CATSGNRGANEKLFF.

This rearrangement joins TRBV12-3 or TRBV12-4 to TRBJ2-1; D unclear. The CDR3 has 12 amino acids. Trimming removed 3 bases at V and 6 bases at J, with 6 bases between. CDR3 DNA sequence: TGTGCCAGCAGTTTGATTCCCAATGAGCAGTTCTTC. Translating gives CASSLIPNEQFF.

The chain recombines TRBV7-3 with TRBJ2-3; TRBD2 agrees at 7 bases. V shed 5 bases and J 5 bases; nucleotides not matched to a gene: 7. Germline V lookup: CDR1 SGHTA, CDR2 FQGTGA. There are 14 residues in the CDR3. This CDR3 is CASSSGTGGDTQYF. The CDR3 DNA reads TGTGCCAGCAGCAGCGGGACCGGCGGAGATACGCAGTATTTT.

This chain links TRBV4-1 with TRBJ2-1, with TRBD1 matching 9 bases. Per germline, CDR1 MGHRA and CDR2 YSYEKL. The CDR3 is 15 amino acids. J lost 4 bases, V lost 2 bases, and 3 bases had no gene match. The CDR3 DNA sequence: TGCGCCAGCAGCCAACTTGGGACAGGGTACAATGAGCAGTTCTTC. Translation: CASSQLGTGYNEQFF.

This sequence joins TRBV2 and TRBJ2-2, with 11 positions matching TRBD2. This CDR3 has 18 residues. Trimming took 10 bases from V and 4 from J; bases not matched to a gene: 17. In germline, CDR1 is SNHLY, CDR2 FYNNEI. CDR3 DNA: TGTGCCACCCAAGGCCTTAGCGGGAGGGTCGGCGGCACCGGGGAGCTGTTTTTT. Protein product: CATQGLSGRVGGTGELFF.

This rearrangement joins TRBV19 to TRBJ2-6; no definite D call. This CDR3 contains 15 residues. V dropped 3 bases and J dropped 0 bases, with 6 bases sitting between them. The germline CDR1 and CDR2 sequences are LNHDA and SQIVND (reference sequence). The CDR3 sequence is CASSIQDSGANVLTF. The CDR3 nucleotides are TGTGCCAGTAGTATTCAGGACTCTGGGGCCAACGTCCTGACTTTC.

This chain uses TRBV14 with TRBJ2-5; the D is unclear. The CDR3 runs 14 residues. Between the trimmed V and J ends, which lost 8 bases and 1 base, there was a span of 14 bases. The germline gives CDR1 SGHDN, CDR2 FVKESK. CDR3: CASRRGGSQETQYF. As DNA, the CDR3 is TGTGCCAGCCGTCGAGGTGGCAGCCAAGAGACCCAGTACTTC. The full variable domain, its missing parts supplied by reference TRBV14 and TRBJ2-5, is EAGVTQFPSHSVIEKGQTVTLRCDPISGHDNLYWYRRVMGKEIKFLLHFVKESKQDESGMPNNRFLAERTGGTYSTLKVQPAELEDSGVYFCASRRGGSQETQYFGPGTRLLVL.

The chain couples TRBV30 to TRBJ1-2; 8 bases map to TRBD1. V dropped 2 bases and J dropped 4; count of bases not matched to a gene: 9. Germline CDR1 is GTSNPN and CDR2 is SVGIG (reference sequence). This CDR3 is 15 amino acids long. For the CDR3, the DNA is TGTGCCTGGAGTAAAACCGGACAGGGACCCTATGGCTACACCTTC. Amino acids: CAWSKTGQGPYGYTF.

The chain employs TRBV5-5 and TRBJ2-1, with 12 bases lining up with TRBD2. The junction had 1 base not matched to a gene; V was cut back by 2 bases and J by 4 bases. Germline values: CDR1 SGHKS, CDR2 YYEKEE (reference sequence). The CDR3 covers 15 residues. The CDR3 protein is CASSFGLAGYNEQFF. DNA for the CDR3: TGTGCCAGCAGCTTCGGACTAGCGGGGTACAATGAGCAGTTCTTC.

In its sample, this clone was seen a few times. CDR3 DNA sequence: TGTGCCTGGAAAGGGACACTTAACACTGAAGCTTTCTTT. It translates to CAWKGTLNTEAFF. The chain is built from TRBV30 and TRBJ1-1; tentatively, D is TRBD1 (6 bases). CDR1 is GTSNPN and CDR2 is SVGIG in the germline V gene (reference sequence). Trimming removed 4 bases at V and 2 bases at J, with 11 bases between. This CDR3 has 13 amino acids.

The V and J genes are TRBV19 and TRBJ1-5, with no clear D. This CDR3 has 14 amino acids. Germline V gene sequence: CDR1 LNHDA, CDR2 SQIVND (reference sequence). The germline V and J ends were trimmed by 4 bases and 1 base, with 8 bases remaining between them. CDR3 amino acids: CASSTLQSNQPQHF. For the CDR3, the DNA is TGTGCCAGTAGTACCTTACAAAGCAATCAGCCCCAGCATTTT.

This rearrangement joins TRBV3-1 (or the pseudogene TRBV3-2) to TRBJ2-5; 7 bases match TRBD2. V shed 0 bases and J 4 bases; nucleotides not matched to a gene: 11. The CDR3 runs 17 residues. In germline, CDR1 is LGHDT, CDR2 YNNKEL (reference sequence). The CDR3, as DNA: TGTGCCAGCAGCCAAGAGCGCAGCGGGATCTCCGCAGAGACCCAGTACTTC. Translated, it gives CASSQERSGISAETQYF.

The table lists this clone with a few counts. The chain recombines TRBV6-4 with TRBJ2-2; no reliable D call. Trimming removed 2 bases from V and 3 bases from J, with 4 bases in between. This CDR3 spans 13 amino acids. Germline V gene sequence: CDR1 MRHNA, CDR2 SNTAGT. CDR3 residues: CASSDRDTGELFF. The CDR3 DNA reads TGTGCCAGCAGTGACAGGGACACCGGGGAGCTGTTTTTT.

This chain joins TRBV28 and TRBJ1-2; 9 bases agree with TRBD1. This CDR3 is built from 14 residues. In germline, CDR1 is MDHEN, CDR2 SYDVKM. Germline trimming cut 7 bases from V and 6 bases from J; bases unmatched to any gene: 9. This chain's CDR3 is CASNGWDREDGYTF. The CDR3 DNA is TGTGCCAGCAATGGGTGGGACAGGGAGGATGGCTACACCTTC.